Each of the 5 T cell receptor beta chains below was sequenced from the same sample in a study of T-cell memory formation after mild COVID-19. One entry per CDR3 protein, called by TCRdb with MiXCR from the 5' RACE reads. The sample lists 350,000 to 450,000 distinct CDR3 sequences; approximately 25% were seen once. Sequencing was done on a sample of PBMCs or a T cell subset sorted from them (not recorded which). The receptors here all came from an adult woman who had mild COVID-19 (a few samples of this study predate the infection). Cell type and time point are not known.

V gene TRBV20-1 combines with J gene TRBJ2-7; 8 bases are shared with TRBD2. With 1 base clipped from V and 5 bases from J, the junction kept 4 bases outside the gene matches. Germline V gene lookup returns CDR1 DFQATT and CDR2 SNEGSKA (reference sequence). There are 13 residues in the CDR3. The CDR3 here is CSARGASGHEQYF. The CDR3 bases are TGCAGTGCTAGAGGGGCTAGCGGGCACGAGCAGTACTTC.

V and J are TRBV5-6 and TRBJ2-2; 7 positions match TRBD2. The germline CDR1 and CDR2 sequences are SGHDT and YYEEEE. The V gene end was trimmed by 4 bases and the J gene end by 0 bases; junction bases not matched to a gene: 9. This CDR3 has 17 residues. The CDR3 bases are TGTGCCAGCAGCCGGCCCCGCGGGGGATCGAACACCGGGGAGCTGTTTTTT. Translating gives CASSRPRGGSNTGELFF.

This clonotype was picked up a small number of times. V and J are TRBV19 and TRBJ2-5; no clear D. The V end was cut by 0 bases, the J end by 2 bases, with 10 bases between. This CDR3 contains 15 residues. Germline V gene data show CDR1 as LNHDA and CDR2 as SQIVND (reference sequence). In DNA, the CDR3 is TGTGCCAGTAGTATAGATGACCCTGGTCAAGAGACCCAGTACTTC. Translating gives CASSIDDPGQETQYF.

The rearrangement joins TRBV12-3 or TRBV12-4 to TRBJ1-3; D is undetermined. The CDR3 has 13 amino acids. The ends were cut back, 5 bases at V and 5 bases at J, with 10 bases in the middle. The CDR3 spells CASSLSSRNTIYF. CDR3 sequence (DNA): TGTGCCAGCAGTCTCAGTTCCCGAAACACCATATATTTT.

This clonotype was detected only a few times. The chain is built from TRBV7-9 and TRBJ2-1, with D possibly matching TRBD2 (5 bases). CDR1 and CDR2 (germline): SEHNR, FQNEAQ (reference sequence). There are 11 residues in the CDR3. Trimming left V 5 bases short and J 9 bases short, with 8 bases between. Here the CDR3 DNA reads TGTGCCAGCAGCCCCGGGATTGAGCAGTTCTTC. Translating gives CASSPGIEQFF.